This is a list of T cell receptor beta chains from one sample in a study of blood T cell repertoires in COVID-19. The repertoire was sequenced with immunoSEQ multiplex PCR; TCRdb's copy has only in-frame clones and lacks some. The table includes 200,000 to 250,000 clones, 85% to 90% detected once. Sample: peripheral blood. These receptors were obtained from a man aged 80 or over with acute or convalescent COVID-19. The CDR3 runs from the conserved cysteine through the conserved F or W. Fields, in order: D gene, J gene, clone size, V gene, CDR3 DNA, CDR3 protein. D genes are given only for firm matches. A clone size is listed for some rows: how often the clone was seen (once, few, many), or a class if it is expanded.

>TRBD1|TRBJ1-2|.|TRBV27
TGTGCCAGCAGTAGGGACAGGGGGGACTTCTATGGCTACACCTTC
CASSRDRGDFYGYTF
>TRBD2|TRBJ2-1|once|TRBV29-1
TGCAGCGTCCGATGGGTCCGAGCGGGAGCCGAGCAGTTCTTC
CSVRWVRAGAEQFF
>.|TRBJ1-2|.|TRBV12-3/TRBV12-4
TGTGCCAGCAGCTCCCAGGGATTTGGCTACACCTTC
CASSSQGFGYTF
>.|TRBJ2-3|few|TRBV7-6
TGTGCCAGCAGCTTATACGAGAGCACAGATACGCAGTATTTT
CASSLYESTDTQYF
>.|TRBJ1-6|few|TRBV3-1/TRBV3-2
TGTGCCAGCAGCCTGGGCAGGGCGAATTCACCCCTCCACTTT
CASSLGRANSPLHF
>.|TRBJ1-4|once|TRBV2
TGTGCCAGCAGACGACTAGGGTGGGATGAAAAACTGTTTTTT
CASRRLGWDEKLFF
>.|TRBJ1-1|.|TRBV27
TGTGCCAGCAGCGTTGCATCGAGCAACACTGAAGCTTTCTTT
CASSVASSNTEAFF
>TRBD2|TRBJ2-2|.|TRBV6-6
TGTGCCAGCATTCTAGCGGGGAACACCGGGGAGCTGTTTTTT
CASILAGNTGELFF
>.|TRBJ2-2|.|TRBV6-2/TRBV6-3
TGTGCCAGCAGCCCCCCGAAGCGAGCCGTCGCGGTGTTTTTT
CASSPPKRAVAVFF
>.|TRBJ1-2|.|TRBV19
TGTGCCAGTAGGAGGATAGGAGAGTCTAACTATGGCTACACCTTC
CASRRIGESNYGYTF
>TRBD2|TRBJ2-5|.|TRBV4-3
TGCGCCAGCAGCCAAGCCGGGACTAGCGGGAGAGAGACCCAGTACTTC
CASSQAGTSGRETQYF
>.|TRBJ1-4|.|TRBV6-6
TGTGCCACCTCTGCGGCTAATGAAAAACTGTTTTTT
CATSAANEKLFF
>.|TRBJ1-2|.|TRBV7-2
TGTGCCAGCAGCCCGCAAGGGTTAGGAGGGTATGGCTACACCTTC
CASSPQGLGGYGYTF
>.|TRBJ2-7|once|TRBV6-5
TGTGCCAGCTCTAGGGGTTCGTACGAGCAGTACTTC
CASSRGSYEQYF
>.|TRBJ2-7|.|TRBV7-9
TGTGCCAGCAGCCCCCAAGCGGGCTCCGGATTCTACGAGCAGTACTTC
CASSPQAGSGFYEQYF
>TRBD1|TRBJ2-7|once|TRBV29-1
TGCAGCGTTGAAGGCCAACCCGGGACAGGAGCCTACGAGCAGTACTTC
CSVEGQPGTGAYEQYF
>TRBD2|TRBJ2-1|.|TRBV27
TGTGCCAGCAGTTTTGGCATCGGGGCGGGAGCTAGGGACAATGAGCAGTTCTTC
CASSFGIGAGARDNEQFF
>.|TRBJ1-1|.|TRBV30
TGTGCCGGTCCCAGGGAGAACACTGAAGCTTTCTTT
CAGPRENTEAFF
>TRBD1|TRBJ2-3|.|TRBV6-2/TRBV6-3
TGTGCCAGCAGTTTGACAGGGACCACAGATACGCAGTATTTT
CASSLTGTTDTQYF
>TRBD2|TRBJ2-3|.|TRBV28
TGTGCCAGCAGTCTTAGCGGGGATGGCGTAGATACGCAGTATTTT
CASSLSGDGVDTQYF
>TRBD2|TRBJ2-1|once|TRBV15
TGTGCCACCACCGAACTAGCGGGGACCTCCTACAATGAGCAGTTCTTC
CATTELAGTSYNEQFF
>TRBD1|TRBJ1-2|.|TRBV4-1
TGCGCCAGCAGCCAAGCCGGGACAGGGGCCTATGGCTACACCTTC
CASSQAGTGAYGYTF
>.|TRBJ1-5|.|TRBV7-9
TGTGCCAGCAGCTTGATCGGGGAGGAGGGCAATCAGCCCCAGCATTTT
CASSLIGEEGNQPQHF
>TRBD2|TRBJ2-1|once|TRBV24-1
TGTGCCACCAGTGATCCTCAGGGAGCGGGAGCATACAATGAGCAGTTCTTC
CATSDPQGAGAYNEQFF
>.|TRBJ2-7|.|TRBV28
TGTGCCAGCAGCAATGCAGTGGGGCAGGAGTACTTC
CASSNAVGQEYF
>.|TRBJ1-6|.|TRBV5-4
TGTGCCAGCAGCTCGTACAGGGACGGGAATTCACCCCTCCACTTT
CASSSYRDGNSPLHF
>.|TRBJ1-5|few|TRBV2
TGTGCCAGCATGAGCGGGGGCGGTCAGCCCCAGCATTTT
CASMSGGGQPQHF
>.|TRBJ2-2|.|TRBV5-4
TGTGCCAGCAGCTTGGTCTCTGCGGCCGGGGAGCTGTTTTTT
CASSLVSAAGELFF
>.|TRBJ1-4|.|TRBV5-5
TGTGCCAGCAGGGGGGGAACCAGTGGTAATGAAAAACTGTTTTTT
CASRGGTSGNEKLFF
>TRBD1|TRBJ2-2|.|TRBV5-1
TGCGCCAGCAGCTTGGGGGGACAGATTACCGGGGAGCTGTTTTTT
CASSLGGQITGELFF
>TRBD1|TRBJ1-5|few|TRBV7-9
TGTGCCAGCAGCTTAGGTGGACAGGCCAATCAGCCCCAGCATTTT
CASSLGGQANQPQHF
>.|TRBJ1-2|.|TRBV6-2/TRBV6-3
TGTGCCAGCAGTTACGGTGGCGACAGCGGGGGCTACACCTTC
CASSYGGDSGGYTF
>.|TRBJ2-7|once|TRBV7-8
TGTGCCAGCAGCTTAGGTTGGAAGGGACCCTCGGACTACTACGAGCAGTACTTC
CASSLGWKGPSDYYEQYF
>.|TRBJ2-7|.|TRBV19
TGTGCCAGTAGTAACAGGGGAGGCACCTACGAGCAGTACTTC
CASSNRGGTYEQYF
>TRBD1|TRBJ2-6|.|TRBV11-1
TGTGCCAGCAGCCACGGGACAGCTGGGGCCAACGTCCTGACTTTC
CASSHGTAGANVLTF
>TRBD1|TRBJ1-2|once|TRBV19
TGTGCCAGTAACGCGGACAGGACCCAAGCTAACTATGGCTACACCTTC
CASNADRTQANYGYTF
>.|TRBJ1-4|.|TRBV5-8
TGTGCCAGCAGCCGAGGGCGGACGAATGAAAAACTGTTTTTT
CASSRGRTNEKLFF
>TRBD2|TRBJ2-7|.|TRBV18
TGTGCCAGCTCGCTTGCGGGGGGGCCATACGAGCAGTACTTC
CASSLAGGPYEQYF
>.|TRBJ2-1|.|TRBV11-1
TGTGCCAGCAGCTTAGCGTACCGGGGAAACAATGAGCAGTTCTTC
CASSLAYRGNNEQFF
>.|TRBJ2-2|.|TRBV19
TGTGCCAGTAGTACCCCGAGTGCGTCGAACACCGGGGAGCTGTTTTTT
CASSTPSASNTGELFF